This is a list of T cell receptor beta chains from one sample in a study of Ad26.COV2.S vaccination and SARS-CoV-2 variants. Profiling relied on immunoSEQ multiplex PCR, and the TCRdb table lists in-frame clones only, not all of them. The sample lists under 150,000 clones, just over 85% occurring once. Sequencing was performed on peripheral blood, taken after recovery from COVID-19. The receptors were sampled from a human donor who had recovered from COVID-19. Each CDR3 is given with its conserved first and last residue. The D gene is left open where the match is weak. Not all rows give a size; the values are once, few, many and, for expanded clones, a class.

d_gene,v_gene,abundance,j_gene,CDR3aa,CDR3nt
.,TRBV10-3,.,TRBJ2-1,CAISESDPLGSDEQFF,TGTGCCATCAGTGAGTCGGATCCACTAGGATCCGATGAGCAGTTCTTC
.,TRBV20-1,.,TRBJ1-2,CSASDFDRGHGYTF,TGCAGTGCTAGTGACTTTGACCGGGGCCATGGCTACACCTTC
.,TRBV4-3,few,TRBJ2-1,CASSQGQRNEQFF,TGCGCCAGCAGCCAGGGCCAGCGCAATGAGCAGTTCTTC
TRBD2,TRBV5-4,.,TRBJ2-7,CASSEAGVSYEQYF,TGTGCCAGCAGCGAAGCGGGAGTCTCCTACGAGCAGTACTTC
.,TRBV2,.,TRBJ2-7,CASRVSYEQYF,TGTGCCAGCCGGGTAAGCTACGAGCAGTACTTC
.,TRBV7-9,.,TRBJ1-1,CASSPGRQRHSEAFF,TGTGCCAGCAGCCCGGGTAGGCAGAGACATAGTGAAGCTTTCTTT
TRBD1,TRBV10-3,.,TRBJ1-1,CAISESKSPRQGLNTEAFF,TGTGCCATCAGTGAGTCAAAATCCCCACGACAGGGACTGAACACTGAAGCTTTCTTT
.,TRBV5-1,.,TRBJ2-2,CASSLRPAGAGELFF,TGCGCCAGCAGCTTGAGACCCGCGGGGGCGGGGGAGCTGTTTTTT
.,TRBV28,.,TRBJ1-1,CAEQFLGKNTEAFF,TGTGCCGAACAGTTCCTTGGGAAGAACACTGAAGCTTTCTTT
TRBD2,TRBV5-4,.,TRBJ2-7,CASSRTSGGTIYEQYF,TGTGCCAGCAGCCGGACTTCCGGGGGGACCATCTACGAGCAGTACTTC
.,TRBV27,.,TRBJ2-7,CASSLAGPSYEQYF,TGTGCCAGCAGTTTGGCAGGTCCCTCCTACGAGCAGTACTTC
.,TRBV28,.,TRBJ1-6,CASSPGRGNSPLHF,TGTGCCAGCAGCCCTGGGAGAGGGAATTCACCCCTCCACTTT
.,TRBV6-5,.,TRBJ1-2,CASSYSIGNGYTF,TGTGCCAGCAGTTACTCGATAGGGAATGGCTACACCTTC
TRBD1,TRBV4-1,.,TRBJ1-6,CASSQGTASSYNSPLHF,TGCGCCAGCAGCCAGGGGACAGCGAGCTCCTATAATTCACCCCTCCACTTT
TRBD1,TRBV6-6,.,TRBJ1-2,CASSLTGGWSDYGYTF,TGTGCCAGCAGTTTGACAGGGGGGTGGTCAGACTATGGCTACACCTTC
.,TRBV7-2,.,TRBJ2-3,CASSSGGALADTQYF,TGTGCCAGCAGCTCTGGGGGGGCCTTGGCAGATACGCAGTATTTT
.,TRBV7-8,.,TRBJ1-2,CASSRELRDTHGYTF,TGTGCCAGCAGCCGAGAACTCCGGGACACTCATGGCTACACCTTC
TRBD2,TRBV9,.,TRBJ2-5,CASSGSGGAGETQYF,TGTGCCAGCAGCGGCAGCGGGGGGGCCGGGGAGACCCAGTACTTC
TRBD2,TRBV5-6,.,TRBJ2-1,CASSFRTSGGVAQFF,TGTGCCAGCAGCTTTAGGACTAGCGGGGGGGTTGCGCAGTTCTTC
.,TRBV3-1/TRBV3-2,.,TRBJ1-2,CASSSSGDGYTF,TGTGCCAGCAGCTCCTCCGGGGATGGCTACACCTTC
.,TRBV5-4,.,TRBJ2-5,CASSLDLGQETQYF,TGTGCCAGCAGCTTGGATCTGGGCCAAGAGACCCAGTACTTC
TRBD1,TRBV19,.,TRBJ1-1,CASSIETGVTEAFF,TGTGCCAGTAGTATAGAGACAGGGGTCACTGAAGCTTTCTTT
.,TRBV19,.,TRBJ1-5,CASSIQGRVQPQHF,TGTGCCAGTAGTATACAGGGACGGGTTCAGCCCCAGCATTTT
.,TRBV30,.,TRBJ2-3,CAWSGGGRITDTQYF,TGTGCCTGGAGTGGTGGGGGGCGCATCACAGATACGCAGTATTTT
.,TRBV7-2,.,TRBJ2-1,CASSFSLGGNEQFF,TGTGCCAGCAGCTTTAGTCTAGGCGGGAATGAGCAGTTCTTC
.,TRBV18,.,TRBJ2-5,CASSPSRGRETQYF,TGTGCCAGCTCACCTTCCCGGGGGCGGGAGACCCAGTACTTC
.,TRBV7-2,.,TRBJ2-1,CASSLRATNEQFF,TGTGCCAGCAGCTTGCGGGCCACCAATGAGCAGTTCTTC
.,TRBV7-9,.,TRBJ2-1,CAIGENEQFF,TGTGCCATCGGGGAGAATGAGCAGTTCTTC
.,TRBV2,.,TRBJ1-4,CASKRQDGNEKLFF,TGTGCCAGCAAACGGCAGGACGGTAATGAAAAACTGTTTTTT
.,TRBV7-2,.,TRBJ1-4,CASSSAGVYEKLFF,TGTGCCAGCAGCTCGGCGGGGGTTTACGAAAAACTGTTTTTT
TRBD1,TRBV28,.,TRBJ1-3,CASLREGARTTIYF,TGTGCCAGCCTCAGAGAGGGGGCAAGAACCACCATATATTTT
.,TRBV29-1,.,TRBJ2-7,CSVARGDSYEQYF,TGCAGCGTTGCCAGGGGGGACTCCTACGAGCAGTACTTC
.,TRBV7-2,.,TRBJ1-1,CASRKQEGDEAFF,TGTGCCAGCAGAAAACAGGAGGGGGATGAAGCTTTCTTT
.,TRBV18,.,TRBJ2-7,CASSPSDYLRTLDEQYF,TGTGCCAGCTCACCAAGTGATTATCTACGGACGCTCGACGAGCAGTACTTC
.,TRBV27,.,TRBJ2-2,CASSHVFGGMWELFF,TGTGCCAGCAGTCACGTGTTTGGGGGGATGTGGGAGCTGTTTTTT
TRBD1,TRBV11-2,.,TRBJ1-2,CASSLLGQREGYTF,TGTGCCAGCAGCCTACTGGGACAGAGAGAAGGCTACACCTTC
.,TRBV5-4,.,TRBJ2-5,CASSLAEETQYF,TGTGCCAGCAGCTTGGCCGAAGAGACCCAGTACTTC
.,TRBV19,.,TRBJ1-2,CASSIGQWNGYTF,TGTGCCAGTAGTATAGGGCAGTGGAATGGCTACACCTTC
.,TRBV18,once,TRBJ1-1,CASSPGHREDKEAFF,TGTGCCAGCTCACCGGGGCATCGGGAAGATAAGGAGGCTTTCTTT
.,TRBV10-3,.,TRBJ1-3,CAISESTGVSSGNTIYF,TGTGCCATCAGTGAGTCGACGGGTGTCAGCAGTGGAAACACCATATATTTT
TRBD1,TRBV5-1,.,TRBJ2-2,CASSLAATGALYTGELFF,TGCGCCAGCAGCTTGGCCGCAACAGGGGCCCTTTACACCGGGGAGCTGTTTTTT
.,TRBV27,.,TRBJ2-7,CASSLFSGLLYEQYF,TGTGCCAGCAGTTTATTCAGCGGGCTCCTATACGAGCAGTACTTC
.,TRBV6-5,.,TRBJ1-1,CASSQGRTEAFF,TGTGCCAGCAGTCAGGGGCGGACTGAAGCTTTCTTT
TRBD2,TRBV5-4,once,TRBJ2-3,CASSLGRLAGWYSTDTQYF,TGTGCCAGCAGCTTGGGGCGACTAGCGGGGTGGTATAGCACAGATACGCAGTATTTT
.,TRBV6-5,.,TRBJ2-6,CASQKPGANVLTF,TGTGCCAGCCAGAAGCCTGGGGCCAACGTCCTGACTTTC